A selection of T cell receptor beta chains follows, all from one sample in a study of Ad26.COV2.S vaccination and SARS-CoV-2 variants. Produced via immunoSEQ multiplex PCR; TCRdb's table is partial and in-frame only. Found here are 430,000 or so clones, around 90% of them singletons; the top ten hold 10% to 15%. Sample: peripheral blood, taken in a trial of Ad26.COV2.S vaccine versus placebo. The receptors were sampled from a person between 18 and 59 years old who received the Ad26.COV2.S COVID-19 vaccine or a placebo. Each CDR3 is given with its conserved first and last residue. The D gene is left open where the match is weak. Clone sizes are given selectively: once, few, many, or a class where the clone is expanded.

v_call: TRBV12-3/TRBV12-4; d_call: -; clone_size: -; j_call: TRBJ2-3; cdr3_length: 13; cdr3_aa: CASSPGGTDTQYF; cdr3_nt: TGTGCCAGCAGTCCCGGTGGCACAGATACGCAGTATTTT
v_call: TRBV5-1; d_call: TRBD2; clone_size: -; j_call: TRBJ2-7; cdr3_length: 14; cdr3_aa: CASSFLAGENEQYF; cdr3_nt: TGCGCCAGCAGCTTCTTAGCGGGAGAGAACGAGCAGTACTTC
v_call: TRBV11-2; d_call: -; clone_size: -; j_call: TRBJ2-7; cdr3_length: 15; cdr3_aa: CASSSRPPGLDEQYF; cdr3_nt: TGTGCCAGCAGCTCCCGCCCCCCAGGTTTGGACGAGCAGTACTTC
v_call: TRBV28; d_call: -; clone_size: -; j_call: TRBJ2-7; cdr3_length: 13; cdr3_aa: CASSYTATYEQYF; cdr3_nt: TGTGCCAGCAGTTACACTGCGACCTACGAGCAGTACTTC
v_call: TRBV4-1; d_call: -; clone_size: -; j_call: TRBJ2-1; cdr3_length: 17; cdr3_aa: CASSQGGGLNSYNEQFF; cdr3_nt: TGCGCCAGCAGCCAAGGGGGCGGGCTGAACTCCTACAATGAGCAGTTCTTC
v_call: TRBV19; d_call: TRBD2; clone_size: -; j_call: TRBJ2-7; cdr3_length: 18; cdr3_aa: CASSIAGGSGSSSYEQYF; cdr3_nt: TGTGCCAGTAGTATAGCGGGGGGGAGCGGGAGCAGCTCCTACGAGCAGTACTTC
v_call: TRBV3-1/TRBV3-2; d_call: TRBD2; clone_size: -; j_call: TRBJ2-5; cdr3_length: 15; cdr3_aa: CASSPGTSLEGTQYF; cdr3_nt: TGTGCCAGCAGCCCCGGGACTAGCCTAGAAGGGACCCAGTACTTC
v_call: TRBV5-5; d_call: TRBD1; clone_size: -; j_call: TRBJ2-7; cdr3_length: 15; cdr3_aa: CASSLTGGASYEQYF; cdr3_nt: TGTGCCAGCAGCCTGACAGGGGGCGCTTCCTACGAGCAGTACTTC
v_call: TRBV5-1; d_call: TRBD1; clone_size: -; j_call: TRBJ1-1; cdr3_length: 15; cdr3_aa: CASSPGTGQNTEAFF; cdr3_nt: TGCGCCAGCAGCCCTGGGACAGGACAGAACACTGAAGCTTTCTTT
v_call: TRBV5-1; d_call: -; clone_size: -; j_call: TRBJ2-7; cdr3_length: 14; cdr3_aa: CASSYGGLNHEQYF; cdr3_nt: TGCGCCAGCAGCTATGGGGGCTTAAACCACGAGCAGTACTTC
v_call: TRBV4-3; d_call: -; clone_size: -; j_call: TRBJ1-2; cdr3_length: 18; cdr3_aa: CASSQDPSATGANYGYTF; cdr3_nt: TGCGCCAGCAGCCAAGATCCAAGTGCGACAGGAGCTAACTATGGCTACACCTTC
v_call: TRBV2; d_call: -; clone_size: -; j_call: TRBJ1-3; cdr3_length: 15; cdr3_aa: CASSESIISGNTIYF; cdr3_nt: TGTGCCAGCAGTGAATCTATTATCTCTGGAAACACCATATATTTT
v_call: TRBV28; d_call: -; clone_size: -; j_call: TRBJ1-2; cdr3_length: 13; cdr3_aa: CASTLRGVGGYTF; cdr3_nt: TGTGCCAGCACCCTCAGGGGTGTAGGGGGCTACACCTTC
v_call: TRBV6-5; d_call: TRBD2; clone_size: -; j_call: TRBJ2-1; cdr3_length: 15; cdr3_aa: CASSLAGEDYNEQFF; cdr3_nt: TGTGCCAGCAGTCTAGCGGGAGAGGACTACAATGAGCAGTTCTTC
v_call: TRBV28; d_call: -; clone_size: once; j_call: TRBJ2-1; cdr3_length: 19; cdr3_aa: CASSFYSKAFSSSYNEQFF; cdr3_nt: TGTGCCAGCAGTTTCTACTCCAAGGCGTTCTCCAGCTCCTACAATGAGCAGTTCTTC
v_call: TRBV5-6; d_call: TRBD2; clone_size: -; j_call: TRBJ2-1; cdr3_length: 16; cdr3_aa: CASTGLAGTSYNEQFF; cdr3_nt: TGTGCCAGCACCGGATTAGCGGGGACGTCCTACAATGAGCAGTTCTTC
v_call: TRBV18; d_call: TRBD1; clone_size: -; j_call: TRBJ1-2; cdr3_length: 14; cdr3_aa: CASSHDRGDYGYTF; cdr3_nt: TGTGCCAGCTCCCACGACAGGGGTGACTATGGCTACACCTTC
v_call: TRBV4-2; d_call: TRBD2; clone_size: once; j_call: TRBJ2-3; cdr3_length: 17; cdr3_aa: CASSYAGTSGRTDTQYF; cdr3_nt: TGTGCCAGCAGCTACGCCGGGACTAGCGGGAGAACAGATACGCAGTATTTT
v_call: TRBV29-1; d_call: TRBD1; clone_size: -; j_call: TRBJ2-7; cdr3_length: 13; cdr3_aa: CSAGGTGGYEQYF; cdr3_nt: TGCAGCGCTGGAGGGACAGGGGGCTACGAGCAGTACTTC
v_call: TRBV11-2; d_call: -; clone_size: -; j_call: TRBJ2-2; cdr3_length: 15; cdr3_aa: CASSLIVSNTGELFF; cdr3_nt: TGTGCCAGCAGCTTAATCGTATCGAACACCGGGGAGCTGTTTTTT
v_call: TRBV7-3; d_call: TRBD1; clone_size: -; j_call: TRBJ2-1; cdr3_length: 15; cdr3_aa: CASSSQGSSYNEQFF; cdr3_nt: TGTGCCAGCAGCTCACAGGGGAGCTCCTACAATGAGCAGTTCTTC
v_call: TRBV9; d_call: -; clone_size: -; j_call: TRBJ2-7; cdr3_length: 15; cdr3_aa: CASSVVPSSLYEQYF; cdr3_nt: TGTGCCAGCAGCGTAGTCCCATCCTCTTTATACGAGCAGTACTTC
v_call: TRBV9; d_call: -; clone_size: few; j_call: TRBJ2-7; cdr3_length: 13; cdr3_aa: CASSAESGYEQYF; cdr3_nt: TGTGCCAGCAGCGCCGAAAGTGGATACGAGCAGTACTTC
v_call: TRBV30; d_call: -; clone_size: -; j_call: TRBJ2-5; cdr3_length: 13; cdr3_aa: CAWSGQMGETQYF; cdr3_nt: TGTGCCTGGAGTGGACAGATGGGAGAGACCCAGTACTTC
v_call: TRBV29-1; d_call: -; clone_size: -; j_call: TRBJ2-5; cdr3_length: 13; cdr3_aa: CSVEATEQETQYF; cdr3_nt: TGCAGCGTTGAAGCCACTGAACAAGAGACCCAGTACTTC
v_call: TRBV19; d_call: TRBD1; clone_size: -; j_call: TRBJ1-5; cdr3_length: 13; cdr3_aa: CASKGQGHQPQHF; cdr3_nt: TGTGCCAGTAAGGGACAGGGACATCAGCCCCAGCATTTT
v_call: TRBV27; d_call: -; clone_size: -; j_call: TRBJ2-3; cdr3_length: 13; cdr3_aa: CASSLVDTDTQYF; cdr3_nt: TGTGCCAGCAGTTTGGTCGACACAGATACGCAGTATTTT
v_call: TRBV15; d_call: -; clone_size: -; j_call: TRBJ2-7; cdr3_length: 13; cdr3_aa: CATSREGGYEQYF; cdr3_nt: TGTGCCACCAGCAGAGAGGGGGGCTACGAGCAGTACTTC
v_call: TRBV6-2/TRBV6-3; d_call: -; clone_size: -; j_call: TRBJ2-7; cdr3_length: 16; cdr3_aa: CASSSSRTIPFYEQYF; cdr3_nt: TGTGCCAGCAGTTCCTCGAGGACCATTCCGTTTTACGAGCAGTACTTC
v_call: TRBV10-3; d_call: -; clone_size: -; j_call: TRBJ2-1; cdr3_length: 13; cdr3_aa: CAITRGRGNEQFF; cdr3_nt: TGTGCCATCACACGGGGGCGAGGTAATGAGCAGTTCTTC
v_call: TRBV24-1; d_call: TRBD1; clone_size: -; j_call: TRBJ2-3; cdr3_length: 15; cdr3_aa: CATSAAGGGEDTQYF; cdr3_nt: TGTGCCACCAGTGCTGCAGGGGGCGGGGAAGATACGCAGTATTTT
v_call: TRBV10-1; d_call: -; clone_size: few; j_call: TRBJ2-1; cdr3_length: 17; cdr3_aa: CASSESRVILSYNEQFF; cdr3_nt: TGCGCCAGCAGTGAGTCACGGGTAATTTTATCCTACAATGAGCAGTTCTTC
v_call: TRBV10-3; d_call: -; clone_size: -; j_call: TRBJ2-7; cdr3_length: 12; cdr3_aa: CAISERIDEQYF; cdr3_nt: TGTGCCATCAGTGAGCGGATCGACGAGCAGTACTTC
v_call: TRBV7-2; d_call: -; clone_size: -; j_call: TRBJ2-1; cdr3_length: 13; cdr3_aa: CASSLNAYNEQFF; cdr3_nt: TGTGCCAGCAGCTTAAACGCTTACAATGAGCAGTTCTTC
v_call: TRBV19; d_call: TRBD2; clone_size: -; j_call: TRBJ2-3; cdr3_length: 15; cdr3_aa: CASSLAGGSADTQYF; cdr3_nt: TGTGCCAGTAGTTTAGCGGGAGGGAGTGCAGATACGCAGTATTTT
v_call: TRBV7-2; d_call: -; clone_size: -; j_call: TRBJ2-7; cdr3_length: 14; cdr3_aa: CASSLVGGSYEQYF; cdr3_nt: TGTGCCAGCAGCTTAGTCGGGGGCTCCTACGAGCAGTACTTC
v_call: TRBV6-2/TRBV6-3; d_call: TRBD1; clone_size: -; j_call: TRBJ1-2; cdr3_length: 14; cdr3_aa: CASSYPGGSYGYTF; cdr3_nt: TGTGCCAGCAGTTACCCAGGGGGCAGCTATGGCTACACCTTC
v_call: TRBV11-2; d_call: -; clone_size: -; j_call: TRBJ1-1; cdr3_length: 15; cdr3_aa: CASSSTRGMNTEAFF; cdr3_nt: TGTGCCAGCAGCTCCACGCGGGGAATGAACACTGAAGCTTTCTTT
v_call: TRBV7-6; d_call: -; clone_size: -; j_call: TRBJ1-5; cdr3_length: 15; cdr3_aa: CASSLEAGLRQPQHF; cdr3_nt: TGTGCCAGCAGCTTAGAGGCAGGGCTTCGGCAGCCCCAGCATTTT
v_call: TRBV5-4; d_call: TRBD2; clone_size: -; j_call: TRBJ2-1; cdr3_length: 15; cdr3_aa: CASSLILAAYNEQFF; cdr3_nt: TGTGCCAGCAGCTTAATCCTAGCGGCTTACAATGAGCAGTTCTTC
v_call: TRBV6-2/TRBV6-3; d_call: TRBD1; clone_size: -; j_call: TRBJ2-3; cdr3_length: 14; cdr3_aa: CASSTTGGSDTQYF; cdr3_nt: TGTGCCAGCAGTACGACAGGGGGGTCAGATACGCAGTATTTT